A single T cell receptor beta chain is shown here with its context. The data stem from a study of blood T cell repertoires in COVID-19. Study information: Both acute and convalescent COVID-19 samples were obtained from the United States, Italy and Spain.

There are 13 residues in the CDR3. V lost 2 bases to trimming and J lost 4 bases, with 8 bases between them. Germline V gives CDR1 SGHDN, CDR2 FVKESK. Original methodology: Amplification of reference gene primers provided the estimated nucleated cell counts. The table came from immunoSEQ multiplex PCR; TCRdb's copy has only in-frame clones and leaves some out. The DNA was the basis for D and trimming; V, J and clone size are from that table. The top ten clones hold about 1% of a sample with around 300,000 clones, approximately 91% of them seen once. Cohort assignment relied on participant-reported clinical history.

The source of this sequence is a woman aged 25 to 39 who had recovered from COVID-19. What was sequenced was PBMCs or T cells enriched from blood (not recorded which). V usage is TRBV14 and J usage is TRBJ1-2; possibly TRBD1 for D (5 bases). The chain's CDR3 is CASSQSTGYGYTF. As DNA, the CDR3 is TGTGCCAGCAGCCAAAGTACAGGCTATGGCTACACCTTC.